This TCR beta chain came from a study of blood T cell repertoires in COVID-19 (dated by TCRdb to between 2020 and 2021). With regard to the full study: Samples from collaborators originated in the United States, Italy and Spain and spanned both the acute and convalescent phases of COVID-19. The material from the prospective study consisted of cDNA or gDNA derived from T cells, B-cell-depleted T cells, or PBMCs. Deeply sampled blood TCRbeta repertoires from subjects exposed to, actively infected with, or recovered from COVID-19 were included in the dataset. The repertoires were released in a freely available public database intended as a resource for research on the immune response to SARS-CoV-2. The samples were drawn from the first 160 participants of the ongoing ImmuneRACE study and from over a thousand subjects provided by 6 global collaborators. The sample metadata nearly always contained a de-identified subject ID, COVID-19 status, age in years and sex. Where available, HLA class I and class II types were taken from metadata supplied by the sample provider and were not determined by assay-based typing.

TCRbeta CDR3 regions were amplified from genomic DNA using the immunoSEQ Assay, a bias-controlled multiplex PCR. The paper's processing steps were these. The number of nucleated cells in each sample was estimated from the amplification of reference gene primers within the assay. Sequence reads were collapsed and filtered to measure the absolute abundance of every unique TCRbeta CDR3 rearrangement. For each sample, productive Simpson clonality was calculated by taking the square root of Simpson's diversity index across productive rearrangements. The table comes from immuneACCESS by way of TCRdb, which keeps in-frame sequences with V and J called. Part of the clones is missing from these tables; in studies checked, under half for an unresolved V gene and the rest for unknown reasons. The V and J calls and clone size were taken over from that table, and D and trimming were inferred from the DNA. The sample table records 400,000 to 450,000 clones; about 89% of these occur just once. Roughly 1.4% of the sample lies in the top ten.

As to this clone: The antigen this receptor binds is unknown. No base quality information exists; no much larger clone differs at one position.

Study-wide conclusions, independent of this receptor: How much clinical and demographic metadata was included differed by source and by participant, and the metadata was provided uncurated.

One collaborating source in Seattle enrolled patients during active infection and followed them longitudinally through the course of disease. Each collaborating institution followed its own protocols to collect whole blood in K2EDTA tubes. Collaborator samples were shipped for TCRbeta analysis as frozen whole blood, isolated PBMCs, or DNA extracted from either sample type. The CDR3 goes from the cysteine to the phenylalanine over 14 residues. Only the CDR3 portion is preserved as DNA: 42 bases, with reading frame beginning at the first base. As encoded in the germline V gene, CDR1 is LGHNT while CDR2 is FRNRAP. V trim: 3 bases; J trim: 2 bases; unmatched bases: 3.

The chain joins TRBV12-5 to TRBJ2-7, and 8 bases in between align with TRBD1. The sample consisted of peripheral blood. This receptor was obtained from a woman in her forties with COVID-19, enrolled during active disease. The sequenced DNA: TGTGCTAGTGGTTTCGAGACAGGGGCCTACGAGCAGTACTTC. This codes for CASGFETGAYEQYF.